This T cell receptor (beta chain) comes out of a study of blood T cell repertoires in COVID-19. Across the study: Recovered participants had two consecutive negative NP/OP PCR tests, healthcare professional clearance, or symptom resolution. Acute and convalescent COVID-19 samples came from the United States, Italy and Spain.

This CDR3 comprises 16 residues. V was pared by 3 bases and J by 3 bases, with 12 bases between. The germline CDR1 and CDR2 sequences are LNHDA and SQIVND (reference sequence). Clones were sequenced by immunoSEQ multiplex PCR, and TCRdb holds only the in-frame ones, with some missing. The sample yields 400,000 or so clones, about 90% seen once. Individuals aged roughly 18 to 95 years were recruited from 24 US areas. Cohort placement rested on clinical history that participants reported themselves. Sequencing was done on a sample of PBMCs or T cells enriched from blood (not recorded which). V gene TRBV19 combines with J gene TRBJ1-6; maybe TRBD1 (5 bases). The origin of this receptor is a man aged 40-50 years in a cohort exposed to, infected with or recovered from COVID-19 (not recorded which). As DNA, the CDR3 is TGTGCCAGTAGTATCCGCAGGGATTTCTATAATTCACCCCTCCACTTT. Protein: CASSIRRDFYNSPLHF.